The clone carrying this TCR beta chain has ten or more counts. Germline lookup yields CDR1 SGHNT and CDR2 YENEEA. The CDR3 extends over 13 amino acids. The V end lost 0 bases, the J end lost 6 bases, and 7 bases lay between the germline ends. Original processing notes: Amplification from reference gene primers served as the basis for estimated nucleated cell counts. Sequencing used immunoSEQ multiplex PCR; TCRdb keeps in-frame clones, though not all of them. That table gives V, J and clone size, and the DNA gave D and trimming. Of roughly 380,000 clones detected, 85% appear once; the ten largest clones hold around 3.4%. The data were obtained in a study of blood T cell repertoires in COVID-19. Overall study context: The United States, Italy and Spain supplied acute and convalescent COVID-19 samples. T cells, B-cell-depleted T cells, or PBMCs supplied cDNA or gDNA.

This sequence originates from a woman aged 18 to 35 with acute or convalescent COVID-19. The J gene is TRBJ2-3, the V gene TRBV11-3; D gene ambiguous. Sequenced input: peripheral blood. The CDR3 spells CASSLEGRDTQYF. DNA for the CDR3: TGTGCCAGCAGCTTAGAAGGCAGGGATACGCAGTATTTT.